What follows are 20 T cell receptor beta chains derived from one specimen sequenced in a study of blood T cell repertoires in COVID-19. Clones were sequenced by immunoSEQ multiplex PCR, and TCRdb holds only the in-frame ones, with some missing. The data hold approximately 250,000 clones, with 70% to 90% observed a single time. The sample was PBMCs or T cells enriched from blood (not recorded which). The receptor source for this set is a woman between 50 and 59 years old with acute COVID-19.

CDR3 bases: TGTGCCAGCAGCGCAGCCGCCTTTACAGGGGGCGAGGGCTACACCTTC. Its protein product is CASSAAAFTGGEGYTF. V usage is TRBV9 and J usage is TRBJ1-2; 9 nucleotides match TRBD1. CDR3 length: 16 amino acids. The J segment lost 8 bases and the V segment lost 3 bases, leaving 14 bases of the junction unmatched. From germline, CDR1 is SGDLS and CDR2 YYNGEE.

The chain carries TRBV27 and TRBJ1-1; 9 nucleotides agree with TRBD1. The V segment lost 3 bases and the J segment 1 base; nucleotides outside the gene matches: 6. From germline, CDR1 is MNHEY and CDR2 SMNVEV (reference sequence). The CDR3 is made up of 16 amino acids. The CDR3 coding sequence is TGTGCCAGCAGTTTCGCACAGGGGGCCCCGAACACTGAAGCTTTCTTT. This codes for CASSFAQGAPNTEAFF.

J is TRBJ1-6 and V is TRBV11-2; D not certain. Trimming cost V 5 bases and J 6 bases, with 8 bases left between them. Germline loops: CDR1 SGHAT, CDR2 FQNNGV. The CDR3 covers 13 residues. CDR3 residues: CASSPGINSPLHF. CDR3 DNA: TGTGCCAGCAGCCCCGGGATTAATTCACCCCTCCACTTT.

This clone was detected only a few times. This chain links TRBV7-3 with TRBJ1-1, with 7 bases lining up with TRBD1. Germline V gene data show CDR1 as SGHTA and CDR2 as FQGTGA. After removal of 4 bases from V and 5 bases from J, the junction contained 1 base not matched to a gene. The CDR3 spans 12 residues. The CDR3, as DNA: TGTGCCAGCAGCTCAGGGGGAACTGAAGCTTTCTTT. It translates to CASSSGGTEAFF. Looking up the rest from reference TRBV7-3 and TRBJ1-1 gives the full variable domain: GAGVSQTPSNKVTEKGKYVELRCDPISGHTALYWYRQSLGQGPEFLIYFQGTGAADDSGLPNDRFFAVRPEGSVSTLKIQRTERGDSAVYLCASSSGGTEAFFGQGTRLTVV.

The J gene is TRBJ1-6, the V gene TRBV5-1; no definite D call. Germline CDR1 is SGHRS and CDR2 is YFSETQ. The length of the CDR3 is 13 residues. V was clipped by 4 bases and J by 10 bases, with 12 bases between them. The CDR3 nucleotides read TGCGCCAGCAGCCAATTGCAGGAATCACCCCTCCACTTT. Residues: CASSQLQESPLHF. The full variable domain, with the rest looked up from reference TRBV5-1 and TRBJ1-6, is KAGVTQTPRYLIKTRGQQVTLSCSPISGHRSVSWYQQTPGQGLQFLFEYFSETQRNKGNFPGRFSGRQFSNSRSEMNVSTLELGDSALYLCASSQLQESPLHFGNGTRLTVT.

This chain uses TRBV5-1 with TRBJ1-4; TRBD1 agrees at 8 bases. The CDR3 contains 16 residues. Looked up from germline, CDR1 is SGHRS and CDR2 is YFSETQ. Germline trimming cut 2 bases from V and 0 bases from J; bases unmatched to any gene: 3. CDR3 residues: CASSLTGGTTNEKLFF. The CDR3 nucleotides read TGCGCCAGCAGCTTAACAGGGGGTACAACTAATGAAAAACTGTTTTTT. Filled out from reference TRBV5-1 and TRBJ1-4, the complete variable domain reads KAGVTQTPRYLIKTRGQQVTLSCSPISGHRSVSWYQQTPGQGLQFLFEYFSETQRNKGNFPGRFSGRQFSNSRSEMNVSTLELGDSALYLCASSLTGGTTNEKLFFGSGTQLSVL.

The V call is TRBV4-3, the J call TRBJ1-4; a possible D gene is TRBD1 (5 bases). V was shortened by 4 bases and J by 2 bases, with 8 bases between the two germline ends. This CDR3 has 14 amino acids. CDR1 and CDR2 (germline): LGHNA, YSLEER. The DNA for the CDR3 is TGCGCCAGCAGCCCCAGGGTGACTAATGAAAAACTGTTTTTT. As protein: CASSPRVTNEKLFF.

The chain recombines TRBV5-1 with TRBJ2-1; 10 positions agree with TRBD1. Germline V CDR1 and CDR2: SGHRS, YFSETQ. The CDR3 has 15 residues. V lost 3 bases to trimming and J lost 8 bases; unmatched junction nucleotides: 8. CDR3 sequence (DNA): TGCGCCAGCAGCTCACCGGGACAGGGGACCTATGAGCAGTTCTTC. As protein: CASSSPGQGTYEQFF.

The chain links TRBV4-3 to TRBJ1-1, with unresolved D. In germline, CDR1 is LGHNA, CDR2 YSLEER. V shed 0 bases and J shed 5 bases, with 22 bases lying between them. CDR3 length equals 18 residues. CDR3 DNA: TGCGCCAGCAGCCAAGACCTCACCTGGGCACCAGTTGAGACTGAAGCTTTCTTT. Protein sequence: CASSQDLTWAPVETEAFF.

This chain's CDR3 is CASSVQQDYGYTF. CDR3 nucleotide sequence: TGTGCCAGCAGCGTACAGCAGGACTATGGCTACACCTTC. V is TRBV9 and J is TRBJ1-2; D is unclear. This CDR3 is 13 amino acids long. Germline loops: CDR1 SGDLS, CDR2 YYNGEE. V was shortened by 1 base and J by 3 bases, with 7 bases between the two germline ends.

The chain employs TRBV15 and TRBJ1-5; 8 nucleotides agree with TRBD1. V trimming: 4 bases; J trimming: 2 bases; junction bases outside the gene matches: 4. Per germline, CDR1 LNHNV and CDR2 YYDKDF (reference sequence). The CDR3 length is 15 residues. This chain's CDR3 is CATSNQGAGNQPQHF. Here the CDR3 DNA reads TGTGCCACCAGCAACCAGGGGGCCGGCAATCAGCCCCAGCATTTT.

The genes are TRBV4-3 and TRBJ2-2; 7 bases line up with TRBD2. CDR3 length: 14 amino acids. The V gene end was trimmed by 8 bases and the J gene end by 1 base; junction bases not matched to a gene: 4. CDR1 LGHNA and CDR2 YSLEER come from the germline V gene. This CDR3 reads CASRASGNTGELFF. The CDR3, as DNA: TGCGCCAGCCGGGCTAGCGGGAACACCGGGGAGCTGTTTTTT.

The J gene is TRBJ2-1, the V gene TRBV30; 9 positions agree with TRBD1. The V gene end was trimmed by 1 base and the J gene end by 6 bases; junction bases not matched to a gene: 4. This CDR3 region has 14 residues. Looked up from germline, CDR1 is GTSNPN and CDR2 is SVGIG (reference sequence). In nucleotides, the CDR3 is TGTGCCTGGAGTGGGGACAGGGAATCCAATGAGCAGTTCTTC. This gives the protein CAWSGDRESNEQFF.

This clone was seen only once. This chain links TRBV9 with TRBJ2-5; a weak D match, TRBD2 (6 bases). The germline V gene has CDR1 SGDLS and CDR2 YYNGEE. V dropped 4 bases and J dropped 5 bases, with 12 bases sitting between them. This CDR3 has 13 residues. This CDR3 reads CASSPPRGETQYF. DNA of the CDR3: TGTGCCAGCAGCCCCCCACGGGGGGAGACCCAGTACTTC.

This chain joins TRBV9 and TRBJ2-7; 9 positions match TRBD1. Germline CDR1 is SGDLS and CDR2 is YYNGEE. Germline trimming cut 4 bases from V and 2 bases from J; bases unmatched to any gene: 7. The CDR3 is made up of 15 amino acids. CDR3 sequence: CASSSPGQGTYEQYF. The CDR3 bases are TGTGCCAGCAGCTCCCCCGGACAGGGGACCTACGAGCAGTACTTC.

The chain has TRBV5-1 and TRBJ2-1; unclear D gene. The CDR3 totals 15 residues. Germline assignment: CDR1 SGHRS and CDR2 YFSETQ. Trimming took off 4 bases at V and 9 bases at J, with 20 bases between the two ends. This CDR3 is CASSPRVSGFGEQFF. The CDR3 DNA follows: TGCGCCAGCAGCCCTCGGGTGTCCGGGTTTGGTGAGCAGTTCTTC. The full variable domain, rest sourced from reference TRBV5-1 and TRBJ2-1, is KAGVTQTPRYLIKTRGQQVTLSCSPISGHRSVSWYQQTPGQGLQFLFEYFSETQRNKGNFPGRFSGRQFSNSRSEMNVSTLELGDSALYLCASSPRVSGFGEQFFGPGTRLTVL.

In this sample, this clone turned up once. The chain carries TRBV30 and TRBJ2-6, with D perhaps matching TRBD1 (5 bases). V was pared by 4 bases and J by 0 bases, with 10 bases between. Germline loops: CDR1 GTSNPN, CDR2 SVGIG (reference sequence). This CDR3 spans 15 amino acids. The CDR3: CAWIQGNSGANVLTF. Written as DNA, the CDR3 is TGTGCCTGGATCCAGGGAAACTCTGGGGCCAACGTCCTGACTTTC.

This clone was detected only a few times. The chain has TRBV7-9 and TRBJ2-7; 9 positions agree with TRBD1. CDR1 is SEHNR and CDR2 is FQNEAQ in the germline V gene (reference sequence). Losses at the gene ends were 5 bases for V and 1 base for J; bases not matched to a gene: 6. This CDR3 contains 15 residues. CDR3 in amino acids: CASSPWDRVSYEQYF. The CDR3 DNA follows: TGTGCCAGCAGCCCCTGGGACAGGGTGTCCTACGAGCAGTACTTC.

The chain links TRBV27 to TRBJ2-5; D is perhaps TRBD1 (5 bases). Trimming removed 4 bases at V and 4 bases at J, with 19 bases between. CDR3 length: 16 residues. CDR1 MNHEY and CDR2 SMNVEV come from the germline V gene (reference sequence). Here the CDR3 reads CASSSLTGPFGETQYF. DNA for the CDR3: TGTGCCAGCAGTTCCCTAACAGGTCCCTTTGGAGAGACCCAGTACTTC.

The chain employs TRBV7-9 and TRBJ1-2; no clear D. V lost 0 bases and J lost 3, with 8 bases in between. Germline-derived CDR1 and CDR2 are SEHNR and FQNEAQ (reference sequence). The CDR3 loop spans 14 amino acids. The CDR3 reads CASSLAGGYYGYTF. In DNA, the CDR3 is TGTGCCAGCAGCTTAGCCGGAGGGTACTATGGCTACACCTTC. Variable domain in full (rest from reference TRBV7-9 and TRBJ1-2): DTGVSQNPRHKITKRGQNVTFRCDPISEHNRLYWYRQTLGQGPEFLTYFQNEAQLEKSRLLSDRFSAERPKGSFSTLEIQRTEQGDSAMYLCASSLAGGYYGYTFGSGTRLTVV.